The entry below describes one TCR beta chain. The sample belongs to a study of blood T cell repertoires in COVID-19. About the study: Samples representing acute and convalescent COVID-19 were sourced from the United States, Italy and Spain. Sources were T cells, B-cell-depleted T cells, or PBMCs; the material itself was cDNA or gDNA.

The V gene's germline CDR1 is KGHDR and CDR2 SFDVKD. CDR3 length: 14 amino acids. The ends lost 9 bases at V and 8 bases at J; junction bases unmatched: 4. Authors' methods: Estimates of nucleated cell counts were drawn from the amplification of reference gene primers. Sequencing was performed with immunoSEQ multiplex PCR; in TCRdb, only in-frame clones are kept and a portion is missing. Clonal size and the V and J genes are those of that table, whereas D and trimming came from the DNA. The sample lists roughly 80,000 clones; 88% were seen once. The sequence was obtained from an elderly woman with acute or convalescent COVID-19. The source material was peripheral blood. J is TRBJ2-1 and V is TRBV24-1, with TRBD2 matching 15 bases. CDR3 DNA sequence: TGTGCCACCGGACTAGCGGGGGGGAGCGATGAGCAGTTCTTC. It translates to CATGLAGGSDEQFF.